This is a list of T cell receptor beta chains from one sample in a study of T cells in Graves' hyperthyroidism and ophthalmopathy. TCRdb fed the multiplex PCR reads into MiXCR, producing one record per CDR3 protein. Seen here are about 480,000 distinct CDR3 sequences, about 22% observed once, and the top ten hold around 47%. Sequencing was done on a sample of blood. Receptors were obtained from a woman in her 70s with Graves' ophthalmopathy. Both conserved end residues are part of each CDR3. D genes are given only for firm matches. Rows may omit the clone size; those that give it use once, few, many or a size class.

clone_size,v_call,j_call,d_call,cdr3_nt,cdr3_aa
NA,TRBV19,TRBJ2-1,TRBD2,TGTGCCAGTAGTATACGTGCGGGACTAGTCTCCAATGAGCAGTTCTTC,CASSIRAGLVSNEQFF
many,TRBV6-1,TRBJ2-5,TRBD1,TGTGCCAGCAGTGACCTACTCCCGACAGGGCGTAGGCAGACCCAGTACTTC,CASSDLLPTGRRQTQYF
few,TRBV6-1,TRBJ1-5,TRBD1,TGTGCCAGCAGTGAGGGACAGGCTCAGCCCCAGCATTTT,CASSEGQAQPQHF
NA,TRBV14,TRBJ1-1,TRBD1,TGTGCCAGCAGCCAACGGACAGGACGGGACACTGAAGCTTTCTTT,CASSQRTGRDTEAFF
NA,TRBV6-1,TRBJ1-2,TRBD1,TGTGCCAGCAGAGGTCCCGGGACAGGGAGCTATGGCTACACCTTC,CASRGPGTGSYGYTF
few,TRBV10-3,TRBJ2-1,NA,TGTGCCATCAGTAAACGACTCAATGAGCAGTTCTTC,CAISKRLNEQFF
NA,TRBV6-4,TRBJ1-1,NA,TGTGCCAGCAGTCCCTTCAGGGGTGAAACTGAAGCTTTCTTT,CASSPFRGETEAFF
few,TRBV2,TRBJ1-5,NA,TGTGCCAGCAGTGTGTCGGGGAACAATCAGCCCCAGCATTTT,CASSVSGNNQPQHF
many,TRBV12-3/TRBV12-4,TRBJ2-7,NA,TGTGCCAGCAGTTTCTCGCGCTACGAGCAGTACTTC,CASSFSRYEQYF
NA,TRBV12-3/TRBV12-4,TRBJ2-7,TRBD1,TGTGCCAGCAGATCCACCGAGACAGGGGCGGCCGAGCAGTACTTC,CASRSTETGAAEQYF
many,TRBV3-1,TRBJ2-1,NA,TGTGCCAGCAGCCTTACTAGCCTGGGGGATAAGGGGCAGTTCTTC,CASSLTSLGDKGQFF
NA,TRBV6-5,TRBJ1-4,NA,TGTGCCAGCAGTTACTTGGGCAGACTTCCAACTAATGAAAAACTGTTTTTT,CASSYLGRLPTNEKLFF
NA,TRBV7-2,TRBJ1-2,NA,TGTGCCAGCAGCCAAGGCGGGGGGGAAGGCTACACCTTC,CASSQGGGEGYTF
NA,TRBV7-2,TRBJ2-1,TRBD2,TGTGCCAGCAGCCCCGGGACTAGCGTCTATAGTGTCTACAATGAGCAGTCCTTC,CASSPGTSVYSVYNEQSF
NA,TRBV30,TRBJ2-7,NA,TGTGCCTGGAGCCACCCTAGTCGGGAGCAGTACTTC,CAWSHPSREQYF
many,TRBV15,TRBJ2-1,TRBD1,TGTGCCACCAGCAGAGAAGGGGGCAGGGCTAGCAATGAGCAGTTCTTC,CATSREGGRASNEQFF
many,TRBV11-2,TRBJ1-1,NA,TGTGCCAGCAGCCCCGTATGGGGTATCCTCCAGAACACTGAAGCTTTCTTT,CASSPVWGILQNTEAFF
many,TRBV28,TRBJ2-7,NA,TGTGCCAGCAGTTTGAGGGTGGGGTTATACGAGCAGTACTTC,CASSLRVGLYEQYF
few,TRBV14,TRBJ2-1,TRBD1,TGTGCCAGCAGCCAAGTACAGGGGTTCTACAATGAGCAGTTCTTC,CASSQVQGFYNEQFF
few,TRBV10-3,TRBJ1-1,NA,TGTGCCATCAGTGACGGGTTCAGGATGAACACTGAAGCTTTCTTT,CAISDGFRMNTEAFF
few,TRBV30,TRBJ2-1,NA,TGTGCCTGGAGTCCCAGCTCCAATGAGCAGTTCTTC,CAWSPSSNEQFF
few,TRBV24-1,TRBJ2-3,NA,TGTGCCACCAGTGAGAGGGCTACGCAGTATTTT,CATSERATQYF
NA,TRBV27,TRBJ2-7,NA,TGTGCCAGCAGATTTACCGCAGGGACCGGCTACGAGCAGTACTTC,CASRFTAGTGYEQYF
NA,TRBV4-2,TRBJ2-3,NA,TGTGCCAGCAGCCAAGAGAGCCCAGTAGATACGCAGTATTTT,CASSQESPVDTQYF
many,TRBV29-1,TRBJ2-5,NA,TGCAGCGTTGGTGCGGGAGAGACCCAGTACTTC,CSVGAGETQYF
many,TRBV4-3,TRBJ2-5,NA,TGCGCCAGCAGCCAAGATCCAGGAACGACCCAGTACTTC,CASSQDPGTTQYF
NA,TRBV5-4,TRBJ1-4,TRBD1,TGTGCCAGCAGCTTCTTTCACAGGGGGCCTAATGAAAAACTGTTTTTT,CASSFFHRGPNEKLFF
many,TRBV28,TRBJ1-1,NA,TGTGCCAGCAATGAGCCTCGGATATACACTGAAGCTTTCTTT,CASNEPRIYTEAFF
few,TRBV19,TRBJ2-5,NA,TGTGCCAGTAGACTGGGACCCGGACAGGAGACCCAGTACTTC,CASRLGPGQETQYF
NA,TRBV7-2,TRBJ2-3,NA,TGTGCCAGCAGCTCCATCGACACAGATACGCAGTATTTT,CASSSIDTDTQYF
few,TRBV5-1,TRBJ2-3,NA,TGCGCCAGCAGCTTGGAGGCCGACACGAGGACGCAGTATTTT,CASSLEADTRTQYF
few,TRBV15,TRBJ2-1,NA,TGTGCCACCAGCAGAGGTTCCGGAAATGAGCAGTTCTTC,CATSRGSGNEQFF
many,TRBV12-3/TRBV12-4,TRBJ2-5,NA,TGTGCCAGCAGTTTGTCTAGCGAGAAAGAGACCCAGTACTTC,CASSLSSEKETQYF